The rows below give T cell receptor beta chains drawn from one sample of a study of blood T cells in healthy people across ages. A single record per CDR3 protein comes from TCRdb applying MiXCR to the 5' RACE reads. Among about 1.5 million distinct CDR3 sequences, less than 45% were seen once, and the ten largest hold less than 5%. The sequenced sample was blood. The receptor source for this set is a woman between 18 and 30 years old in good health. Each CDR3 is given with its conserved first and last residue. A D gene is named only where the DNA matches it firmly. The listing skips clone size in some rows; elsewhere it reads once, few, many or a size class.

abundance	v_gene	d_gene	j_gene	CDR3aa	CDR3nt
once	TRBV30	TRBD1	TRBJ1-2	CAWSPGGHGYTF	TGTGCCTGGAGTCCAGGGGGTCATGGCTACACCTTC
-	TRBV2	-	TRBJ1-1	CASSGQETSEAFF	TGTGCCAGCAGTGGCCAGGAAACTTCTGAAGCTTTCTTT
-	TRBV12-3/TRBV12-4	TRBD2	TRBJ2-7	CASQFPGTNYEQYF	TGTGCCAGTCAGTTCCCCGGGACTAACTACGAGCAGTACTTC
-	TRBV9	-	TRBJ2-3	CASSAEFSGSTDTQYF	TGTGCCAGCAGCGCGGAGTTTAGCGGTAGCACAGATACGCAATATTTT
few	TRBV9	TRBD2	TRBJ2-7	CASSVVTTSVEQYF	TGTGCCAGCAGCGTAGTCACGACTAGCGTCGAGCAGTACTTC
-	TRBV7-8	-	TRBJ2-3	CASSPDGYTDTQYF	TGTGCCAGCAGCCCGGACGGCTACACAGATACGCAGTATTTT
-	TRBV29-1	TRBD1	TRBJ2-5	CSVSTGDRGRGYF	TGCAGCGTCAGTACCGGGGACAGGGGGCGCGGGTACTTC
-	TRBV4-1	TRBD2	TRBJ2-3	CASSQDPGLGYTDTQYF	TGCGCCAGCAGCCAAGATCCTGGACTAGGGTACACAGATACGCAGTATTTT
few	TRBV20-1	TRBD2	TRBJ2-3	CSGQTGTRLGTQYF	TGCAGCGGACAAACCGGGACTAGGCTTGGTACGCAGTATTTT
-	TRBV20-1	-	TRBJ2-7	CSAASGHSSYNEQYF	TGCAGTGCAGCCAGCGGGCATAGCTCCTACAATGAGCAGTACTTC
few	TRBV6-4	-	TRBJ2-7	CASSEPGPSSSYEQYF	TGTGCCAGCAGTGAACCGGGACCTTCTAGCTCCTACGAGCAGTACTTC
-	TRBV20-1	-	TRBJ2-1	CSARKFVGEYNEQFF	TGCAGTGCTAGAAAATTTGTGGGAGAGTACAATGAGCAGTTCTTC
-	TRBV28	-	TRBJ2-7	CASSLWGGGQSYEQYF	TGTGCCAGCAGTTTATGGGGAGGGGGACAGAGCTACGAGCAGTACTTC
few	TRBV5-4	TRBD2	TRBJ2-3	CASSLDLAGDTQYF	TGTGCCAGCAGCTTGGATCTAGCGGGAGATACGCAGTATTTT
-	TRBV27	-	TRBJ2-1	CASSSGQRDNEQFF	TGTGCCAGCAGTTCCGGCCAACGCGACAATGAGCAGTTCTTC
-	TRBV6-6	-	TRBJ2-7	CASKLGVGSEQYF	TGTGCCAGTAAACTAGGCGTAGGTTCCGAGCAGTACTTC
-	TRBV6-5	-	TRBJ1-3	CASSYSTGTGNTIYF	TGTGCCAGCAGTTACTCGACCGGGACTGGAAACACCATATATTTT
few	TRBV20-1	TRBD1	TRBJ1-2	CSALGQGKAGYTF	TGCAGTGCTCTCGGACAGGGGAAGGCTGGCTACACCTTC
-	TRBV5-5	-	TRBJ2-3	CASSFPERPSRSDTDTQYF	TGTGCCAGCAGCTTCCCGGAGAGGCCAAGTAGGTCAGACACAGATACGCAGTATTTT
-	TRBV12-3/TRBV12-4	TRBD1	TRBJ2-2	CASSSLRQGITGELFF	TGTGCCAGCAGTTCACTCCGACAGGGAATCACCGGGGAGCTGTTTTTT
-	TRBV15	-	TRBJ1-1	CATSRDVGTEAFF	TGTGCCACCAGCAGAGACGTTGGCACTGAAGCTTTCTTT
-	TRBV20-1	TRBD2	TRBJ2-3	CSARAGGRAPTDTQYF	TGCAGTGCTAGAGCCGGGGGGAGGGCCCCCACAGATACGCAGTATTTT